This entry is about one T cell receptor (beta chain). Its specificity is not known. CDR3 length equals 17 residues. CDR1 SEHNR and CDR2 FQNEAQ come from the germline V gene (reference sequence). The V segment lost 6 bases and the J segment 2 bases; nucleotides outside the gene matches: 13. The record originates from a study of T cells after yellow fever vaccination. Study outcomes and limitations: Peaking on day 5 versus 15, the secondary response was faster but weaker. Most primary-vaccination clones recurred post-booster (roughly 97% CD4, around 90% CD8).

Each CDR3 protein is one row after TCRdb ran MiXCR on the 5' RACE reads. The data contain 600,000 to 750,000 distinct CDR3 sequences, roughly 12% of them singletons. The chain is built from TRBV7-9 and TRBJ1-5; 7 bases fit TRBD1. This sequence was found in a man aged 25-45 years who received the YFV17D yellow fever vaccine. This material consisted of PBMCs, taken on the day of the yellow fever booster vaccination. The CDR3 nucleotides are TGTGCCAGCAGTCGTACCGGGACAGCGGACGGCAATCAGCCCCAGCATTTT. Translation: CASSRTGTADGNQPQHF.